Each of the 14 T cell receptor beta chains below was sequenced from the same sample in a study of T-cell memory formation after mild COVID-19. One entry per CDR3 protein, called by TCRdb with MiXCR from the 5' RACE reads. The sample consists of about 290,000 distinct CDR3 sequences, approximately 19% of them appearing once. What was sequenced was PBMCs or a T cell subset sorted from them (not recorded which). The source is a young man who had mild COVID-19 (a few samples of this study predate the infection). Cell type and time point are not known.

The rearrangement links TRBV7-6 to TRBJ2-2, with D hard to call. Trimming took off 7 bases at V and 2 bases at J, with 17 bases between the two ends. The CDR3 is made up of 16 amino acids. Germline CDR1 is SGHVS and CDR2 is FNYEAQ. CDR3 sequence: CASTRRFSANTGELFF. The DNA for the CDR3 is TGTGCCAGCACCCGGCGTTTCTCCGCCAACACCGGGGAGCTGTTTTTT.

This clonotype was seen repeatedly, ten times or more. V gene TRBV3-1 combines with J gene TRBJ2-1; 8 bases align to TRBD1. Trimming took 2 bases from V and 7 from J; bases not matched to a gene: 4. Germline values: CDR1 LGHDT, CDR2 YNNKEL (reference sequence). This CDR3 contains 14 residues. The CDR3 nucleotides read TGTGCCAGCAGCCAAACAGGGGGATGGAATGAGCAGTTCTTC. Its protein product is CASSQTGGWNEQFF.

The V gene is TRBV7-2, the J gene TRBJ1-2; 10 bases line up with TRBD1. The V and J ends lost 6 bases and 3 bases, in that order; junction bases with no gene match: 4. Germline CDR1 SGHTA, CDR2 FQGNSA. This CDR3 spans 14 amino acids. The DNA of the CDR3 is TGTGCCAGCAGTCGACAGGGGGCGGACTATGGCTACACCTTC. Amino acids: CASSRQGADYGYTF.

The rearrangement uses TRBV6-6 and TRBJ2-5; 12 bases match TRBD1. Germline CDR1 is MNHNY and CDR2 is SVGAGI (reference sequence). The V and J ends lost 7 bases and 5 bases, in that order; junction bases with no gene match: 11. The CDR3 sequence is 16 residues long. CDR3 in amino acids: CASTGRDRGPRETQYF. Written as DNA, the CDR3 is TGTGCCAGCACAGGCCGGGACAGGGGGCCTCGGGAGACCCAGTACTTC.

The rearrangement links TRBV7-2 to TRBJ2-2; D might be TRBD1 (5 bases). The CDR3 length is 14 residues. Per germline, CDR1 SGHTA and CDR2 FQGNSA. With 5 bases removed from V and 0 bases from J, the gap between germline ends came to 7 bases. DNA for the CDR3: TGTGCCAGCAGCCAGACAGCGAACACCGGGGAGCTGTTTTTT. Its protein is CASSQTANTGELFF.

This clonotype was detected a few times. The chain couples TRBV4-1 to TRBJ1-5; the D gene is possibly TRBD1 (6 bases). V lost 4 bases, J lost 7 bases, and 11 bases lay in between. CDR3 length equals 13 residues. Germline V CDR1 and CDR2: MGHRA, YSYEKL. The CDR3 nucleotides read TGCGCCAGCAGCCCTACAGGGAGCCAGCCCCAGCATTTT. As protein: CASSPTGSQPQHF.

A few counts support this clonotype. V and J are TRBV10-3 and TRBJ2-1; D gene unclear. Germline CDR1 ENHRY, CDR2 SYGVKD. V was clipped by 0 bases and J by 4 bases, with 7 bases between them. The CDR3 has 14 amino acids. Here the CDR3 reads CAISESNWYNEQFF. As DNA, the CDR3 is TGTGCCATCAGTGAGTCGAATTGGTACAATGAGCAGTTCTTC.

The rearrangement joins TRBV7-2 to TRBJ2-7, with D possibly called TRBD1 or TRBD2 (5 bases each). The CDR3 spans 13 residues. The germline V gene encodes CDR1 SGHTA and CDR2 FQGNSA. The V and J ends lost 0 bases and 2 bases respectively, with 5 bases between them. The CDR3 DNA reads TGTGCCAGCAGCTTAGCGGGGGCCTACGAGCAGTACGTC. It encodes CASSLAGAYEQYV.

In this sample, this clonotype turned up many times. V and J are TRBV15 and TRBJ1-1; no firm D call. The CDR3 loop spans 15 amino acids. Trimming removed 0 bases from V and 1 base from J, with 9 bases in between. Germline CDR1 reads LNHNV; CDR2 reads YYDKDF (reference sequence). This CDR3 is CATSREGSGNTEAFF. In DNA, the CDR3 is TGTGCCACCAGCAGAGAGGGGTCTGGGAACACTGAAGCTTTCTTT.

This clonotype was recorded many times. The chain is built from TRBV7-2 and TRBJ2-7; 8 bases agree with TRBD2. J gave up 8 bases and V 5 bases, and 11 bases lay outside the gene matches. This CDR3 is 14 amino acids long. Germline CDR1 is SGHTA and CDR2 is FQGNSA. CDR3 coding DNA: TGTGCCAGCAGCCCCTATGATCGGGGGGGCAAGCAGTACTTC. Protein: CASSPYDRGGKQYF.

V and J are TRBV7-6 and TRBJ1-4; 8 nucleotides line up with TRBD1. Germline CDR1 reads SGHVS; CDR2 reads FNYEAQ. This CDR3 spans 18 amino acids. With V trimmed by 4 bases and J by 5 bases, 15 bases remained unmatched. The CDR3 reads CASSYKPATGGPNEKLFF. CDR3 nucleotide sequence: TGTGCCAGCAGCTACAAGCCTGCCACAGGGGGACCGAATGAAAAACTGTTTTTT.

The chain combines TRBV20-1 with TRBJ2-1, with 8 positions matching TRBD1. V lost 3 bases, J lost 2 bases, and 15 bases stayed unmatched. CDR1 DFQATT and CDR2 SNEGSKA come from the germline V gene (reference sequence). The CDR3 loop spans 18 amino acids. CDR3 sequence reads: CSARGRGPLGSTYNEQFF. The CDR3 nucleotides are TGCAGTGCTAGGGGCAGGGGGCCGCTGGGGAGCACCTACAATGAGCAGTTCTTC.

This chain connects TRBV4-1 to TRBJ1-6; D remains unclear. The CDR3 runs 15 residues. Trimming pared 1 base from V and 6 bases from J, leaving 10 bases between. CDR1 is MGHRA and CDR2 is YSYEKL in the germline V gene. The CDR3 here is CASSQAQKINSPLHF. The CDR3 DNA follows: TGCGCCAGCAGCCAAGCACAGAAGATTAATTCACCCCTCCACTTT.

This clonotype was picked up a small number of times. The J gene is TRBJ1-3, the V gene TRBV5-4; 10 bases are a match to TRBD1. The germline CDR1 and CDR2 sequences are SGHNT and YYREEE (reference sequence). The CDR3 covers 16 residues. The J segment lost 5 bases and the V segment lost 4 bases, leaving 9 bases of the junction unmatched. The CDR3 loop reads CASSLPGTGVRNTIYF. The CDR3 DNA is TGTGCCAGCAGCCTCCCCGGGACAGGGGTTCGAAACACCATATATTTT.